What follows are 10 T cell receptor beta chains derived from one specimen sequenced in a study of control samples from healthy donors and cancer patients. TCRdb keeps only in-frame clones here, not all; method: immunoSEQ multiplex PCR. The sample lists 150,000 or so clones, roughly 94% occurring once. What was sequenced was blood. These receptors all stem from a middle-aged woman in good health.

The chain employs TRBV4-3 and TRBJ1-1; D remains unclear. The V gene lost 4 bases and the J gene lost 4 bases, with 13 bases spanning the gap. In germline, CDR1 is LGHNA, CDR2 YSLEER. This CDR3 is 14 amino acids long. The CDR3 here is CASSPVTQSTEAFF. The CDR3 DNA follows: TGCGCCAGCAGCCCCGTTACACAGAGCACTGAAGCTTTCTTT.

The V and J genes are TRBV2 and TRBJ2-1, with 12 bases matching TRBD2. The germline gives CDR1 SNHLY, CDR2 FYNNEI. V lost 6 bases to trimming and J lost 1 base; unmatched junction nucleotides: 16. This CDR3 is 20 amino acids long. CDR3 nucleotide sequence: TGTGCCAGCAGCGGACGCGGGACTAGCGGGTGGATGTTTTCCTACAATGAGCAGTTCTTC. The encoded protein is CASSGRGTSGWMFSYNEQFF.

This clone has just a few counts. This chain uses TRBV6-5 with TRBJ1-5; D ambiguous. CDR3 length: 15 residues. With 6 bases removed from V and 6 bases from J, the gap between germline ends came to 18 bases. Per the germline V gene, CDR1 is MNHEY and CDR2 is SVGAGI. The CDR3 protein is CASRDGSGSPQPQHF. The CDR3 nucleotides are TGTGCCAGCAGAGACGGCTCTGGCAGCCCTCAGCCCCAGCATTTT.

This rearrangement joins TRBV4-3 to TRBJ1-3; D gene uncertain. This CDR3 region has 20 residues. Germline V gene sequence: CDR1 LGHNA, CDR2 YSLEER. V shed 3 bases and J shed 0 bases, with 24 bases lying between them. CDR3 coding DNA: TGCGCCAGCAGCCAGACCCTAATCGGACGGAGACACTACTCTGGAAACACCATATATTTT. The encoded protein is CASSQTLIGRRHYSGNTIYF.

V usage is TRBV5-1 and J usage is TRBJ2-4; 7 nucleotides line up with TRBD2. The germline V gene encodes CDR1 SGHRS and CDR2 YFSETQ. CDR3 length: 16 amino acids. The V and J ends lost 6 bases and 2 bases, in that order; junction bases with no gene match: 11. The CDR3 nucleotides are TGCGCCAGCACCATGGGGGGGTCAGGAACCAAAAACATTCAGTACTTC. This sequence encodes CASTMGGSGTKNIQYF.

Note on this clone: The junction and the germline gene differ at one end; a read error may be behind it. The chain links TRBV4-3 to TRBJ1-2; no firm D call. The CDR3 is made up of 15 amino acids. Germline V gene data show CDR1 as LGHNA and CDR2 as YSLEER. The CDR3 loop reads CAGSQGLSPNYGYTF. The CDR3, as DNA: TGCGCCGGCAGCCAAGGTCTAAGCCCAAACTATGGCTACACCTTC.

The table lists this clone with a count of one. This sequence joins TRBV19 and TRBJ1-5; D gene ambiguous. The CDR3 consists of 15 residues. Deletions cut 3 bases from V and 2 bases from J, with 11 bases between. Germline CDR1 LNHDA, CDR2 SQIVND (reference sequence). CDR3 DNA: TGTGCCAGTAGTATCTTAGGGCAGGGCAATCAGCCCCAGCATTTT. It translates to CASSILGQGNQPQHF.

In its sample, this clone was seen a few times. The rearrangement uses TRBV19 and TRBJ1-2, with D possibly being TRBD1 (6 bases). CDR1 LNHDA and CDR2 SQIVND come from the germline V gene (reference sequence). This CDR3 is built from 14 residues. The ends were cut back, 3 bases at V and 0 bases at J, with 8 bases in the middle. The CDR3 DNA reads as TGTGCCAGTAGTATCGGACAGACTAACTATGGCTACACCTTC. Encoded protein: CASSIGQTNYGYTF.

This clone was seen just once. The gene calls are TRBV10-2 and TRBJ1-2; 9 bases are a match to TRBD1. This CDR3 contains 15 residues. Germline CDR1 and CDR2: WSHSY and SAAADI. The V gene end was trimmed by 6 bases and the J gene end by 3 bases; junction bases not matched to a gene: 8. This CDR3 is CASSKQGAPDYGYTF. As DNA, the CDR3 is TGCGCCAGCAGCAAACAGGGGGCGCCGGACTATGGCTACACCTTC.

This chain links TRBV5-1 with TRBJ2-7; D is uncertain. V lost 0 bases, J lost 2 bases, and 9 bases lay in between. From germline, CDR1 is SGHRS and CDR2 YFSETQ. The CDR3 contains 14 residues. The CDR3 DNA is TGCGCCAGCAGCTTGGTAGGCGCTCCCTACGAGCAGTACTTC. Its translation: CASSLVGAPYEQYF.